These T cell receptor beta chains were read from a single sample in a study of blood T cell repertoires in COVID-19. Produced via immunoSEQ multiplex PCR; TCRdb's table is partial and in-frame only. The table has more than 130,000 clones, approximately 91% seen once. Sequenced: peripheral blood. The source is a man between 45 and 60 years old with active or convalescent COVID-19. CDR3s include the opening cysteine and the closing phenylalanine or tryptophan. The order of the fields is V gene, clone size, CDR3 protein. Clone size appears in some rows only: once, few, many, or a class for an expanded clone.

TRBV2	once	CASSADRAGANVLTF
TRBV9	-	CASSLETSAGEQFF
TRBV7-3	-	CASSLQPGTGGGYTF
TRBV5-4	-	CASSLLGREQYF
TRBV7-2	-	CAESQGTGFYGYTF
TRBV7-3	-	CASSPGTSGSVYNEQFF
TRBV29-1	-	CSVRSSGAYEQYF
TRBV10-3	-	CAISEGQGAFTEAFF
TRBV29-1	-	CSVAWTSGDSGVSQFF
TRBV19	-	CASSIGGAYEQYF
TRBV10-3	-	CAISETGYGASPLHF
TRBV3-1/TRBV3-2	-	CASSPPPGTSGKRLFYEQYF
TRBV5-1	-	CASSLVGQGTDTQYF
TRBV4-2	once	CASSPGQREETQYF
TRBV30	-	CAWSVFGGGTDTQYF
TRBV5-1	-	CASSFMTSGTYNEQFF
TRBV11-2	-	CASSLGSASYNEQFF
TRBV29-1	once	CSVEVGAYEQYF
TRBV15	-	CATSRAPARGYYGYTF
TRBV24-1	-	CATSDTSRTDTQYF
TRBV3-1/TRBV3-2	-	CASSQTGTTYNYGYTF
TRBV18	-	CASSPTGLAGDIQPQHF
TRBV5-1	-	CASSLPRDSGANVLTF
TRBV7-3	-	CASSSPGLAGGTDTQYF
TRBV5-1	-	CASSLGPVTSGSQETQYF
TRBV24-1	-	CATSDLASGSSSEQFF
TRBV5-1	-	CASSQGLVGGTDTQYF
TRBV28	once	CASSGLAGVYNEQFF
TRBV4-1	-	CASSQGKLAGTDTQYF
TRBV7-8	-	CASSHREYGYTF
TRBV7-2	-	CASSLERGYTEAFF
TRBV7-8	-	CASSVRTGYEQYF